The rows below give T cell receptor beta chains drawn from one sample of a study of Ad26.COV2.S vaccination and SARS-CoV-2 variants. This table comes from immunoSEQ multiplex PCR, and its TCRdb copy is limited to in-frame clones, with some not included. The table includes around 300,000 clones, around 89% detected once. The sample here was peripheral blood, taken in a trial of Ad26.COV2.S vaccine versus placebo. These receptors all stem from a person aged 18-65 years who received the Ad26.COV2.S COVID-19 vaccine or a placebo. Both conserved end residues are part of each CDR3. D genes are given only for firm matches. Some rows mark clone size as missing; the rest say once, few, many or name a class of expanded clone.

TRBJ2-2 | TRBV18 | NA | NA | TGTGCCAGCTCCCAGAAGGGACCTGGGACCGGGGAGCTGTTTTTT | CASSQKGPGTGELFF
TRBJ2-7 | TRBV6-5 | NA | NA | TGTGCCAGCCAATTTGAGAGGCTTTACTCCTACGAGCAGTACTTC | CASQFERLYSYEQYF
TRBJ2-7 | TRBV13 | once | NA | TGTGCCAGCAGCTTCGGCAGCTTAATGTCCGAGCAGTACTTC | CASSFGSLMSEQYF
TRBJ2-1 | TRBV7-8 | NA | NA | TGTGCCAGCAGCTTAGACGGGCTCTCCTACAATGAGCAGTTCTTC | CASSLDGLSYNEQFF
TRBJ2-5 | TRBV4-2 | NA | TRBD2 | TGTGCCAGCAGCCAAGATCCCCTAGCGGGAGAAGAGACCCAGTACTTC | CASSQDPLAGEETQYF
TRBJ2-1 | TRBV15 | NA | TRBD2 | TGTGCCACCAGCAGAGTTACTAGCGGTACCGATCCCTACAATGAGCAGTTCTTC | CATSRVTSGTDPYNEQFF
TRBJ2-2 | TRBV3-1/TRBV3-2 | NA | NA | TGTGCCAGCAGCCAAGATCGTACTCACACCGGGGAGCTGTTTTTT | CASSQDRTHTGELFF
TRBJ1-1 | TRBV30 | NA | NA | TGTGCCTGGAGTCCCCCAGACTGGGTTGAAGCTTTCTTT | CAWSPPDWVEAFF
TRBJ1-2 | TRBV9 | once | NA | TGTGCCAGCAGCGTAGATCCGGAGAACTATGGCTACACCTTC | CASSVDPENYGYTF
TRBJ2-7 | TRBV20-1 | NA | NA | TGCAGTGCTAGCGGGAACTACGAGCAGTACTTC | CSASGNYEQYF
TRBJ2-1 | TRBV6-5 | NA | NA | TGTGCCAGCAGTTACTCGGGTGGTACTTCCTACAATGAGCAGTTCTTC | CASSYSGGTSYNEQFF
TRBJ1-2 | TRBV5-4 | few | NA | TGTGCCAGCAGAACCGAGGGGACGAACTATGGCTACACCTTC | CASRTEGTNYGYTF
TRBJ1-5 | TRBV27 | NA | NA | TGTGCCAGCAGTTTTGGTGGGAATCAGCCCCAGCATTTT | CASSFGGNQPQHF
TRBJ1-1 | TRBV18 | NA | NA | TGTGCCAGCTCACCACGGGGGGTCCAGGAAAACACTGAAGCTTTCTTT | CASSPRGVQENTEAFF
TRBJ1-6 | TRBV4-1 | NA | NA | TGCGCCAGCAGCCAAGATAGTGAGGGGAAGGGACCCCTCCACTTT | CASSQDSEGKGPLHF
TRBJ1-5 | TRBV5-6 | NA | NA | TGTGCCAGCAGCTTGGGGGGTTTACGTCAGCCCCAGCATTTT | CASSLGGLRQPQHF
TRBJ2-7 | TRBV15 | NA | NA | TGTGCCACCAGCAGTGATGAGTGGGGGTACGAGCAGTACTTC | CATSSDEWGYEQYF
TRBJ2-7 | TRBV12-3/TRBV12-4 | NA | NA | TGTGCCAGCCGGTTGTGGGGCGAGCAGTACTTC | CASRLWGEQYF
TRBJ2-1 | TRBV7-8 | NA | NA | TGTGCCAGCAGATCGGGACAAGCATACAATGAGCAGTTCTTC | CASRSGQAYNEQFF
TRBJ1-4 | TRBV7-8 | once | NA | TGTGCCAGCAGCCGTGAGGCACGGGCAAAACTGTTTTTT | CASSREARAKLFF
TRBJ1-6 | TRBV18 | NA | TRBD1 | TGTGCCAGCTCACCCGGGACAGCGGGAGACCATTCACCCCTCCACTTT | CASSPGTAGDHSPLHF
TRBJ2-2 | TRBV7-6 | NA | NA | TGTGCCAGCAGCTCGGGGTACACCGGGGAGCTGTTTTTT | CASSSGYTGELFF
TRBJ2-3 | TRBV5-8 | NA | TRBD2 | TGTGCCAGCAGCTCGCCCAAACTAGCGGGATATACAGATACGCAGTATTTT | CASSSPKLAGYTDTQYF
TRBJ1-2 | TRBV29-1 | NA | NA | TGCAGCGTTGAAGGGCGGACCGGCAGGGTCGATGGCTACACCTTC | CSVEGRTGRVDGYTF
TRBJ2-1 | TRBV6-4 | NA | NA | TGTGCCAGCAGTGACTGGCCTAGCCCCCGCGGTGCACGCTCCTACAATGAGCAGTTCTTC | CASSDWPSPRGARSYNEQFF
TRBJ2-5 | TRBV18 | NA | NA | TGTGCCAGCTCACCAGAGGGGGGCCAAGAGACCCAGTACTTC | CASSPEGGQETQYF
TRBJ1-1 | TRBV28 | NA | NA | TGTGCCAGCAGTGAACCTTACAGGAACACTGAAGCTTTCTTT | CASSEPYRNTEAFF
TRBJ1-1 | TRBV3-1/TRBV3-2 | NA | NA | TGTGCCAGCAAGAGGCAGGATCAGAGCACTGAAGCTTTCTTT | CASKRQDQSTEAFF
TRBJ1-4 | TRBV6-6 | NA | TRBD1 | TGTGCCAGCAGTTTCCTTCCTACAGGGGGTAATGAAAAACTGTTTTTT | CASSFLPTGGNEKLFF
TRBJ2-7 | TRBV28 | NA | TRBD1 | TGTGCCAGCAGTTTGCCAGGGACAGGGAAAGGCAACGAGCAGTACTTC | CASSLPGTGKGNEQYF
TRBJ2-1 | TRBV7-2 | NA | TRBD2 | TGTGCCAGCAGCTTACTTTCCAGCGGGAAGGGCAATGAGCAGTTCTTC | CASSLLSSGKGNEQFF
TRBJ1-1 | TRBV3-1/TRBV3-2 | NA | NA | TGTGCCAGCAGCCAAGTCGGACGGTTAACTGAAGCTTTCTTT | CASSQVGRLTEAFF
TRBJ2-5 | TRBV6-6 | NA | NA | TGTGCCAGCAGTTACCCGGATCTGATGGGGACCCAGTACTTC | CASSYPDLMGTQYF
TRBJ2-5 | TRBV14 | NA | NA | TGTGCCAGCAGCCAAGAGTATGGGGAACAAGAGACCCAGTACTTC | CASSQEYGEQETQYF
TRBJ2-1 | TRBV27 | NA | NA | TGTGCCAGCAGTAAGGAGGGCCTGGATGAGCAGTTCTTC | CASSKEGLDEQFF
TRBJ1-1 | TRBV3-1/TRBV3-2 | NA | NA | TGTGCCAGCAGCCAAGAGAGGCCAGGTTTGAACACTGAAGCTTTCTTT | CASSQERPGLNTEAFF
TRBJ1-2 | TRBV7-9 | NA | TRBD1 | TGTGCCAGCAGCGCGACCGGGACAGGGTTTCAGTATAACTATGGCTACACCTTC | CASSATGTGFQYNYGYTF
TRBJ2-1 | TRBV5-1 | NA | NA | TGCGCCAGCAGCTTGGGAGGACTTCCCGGGTACAATGAGCAGTTCTTC | CASSLGGLPGYNEQFF
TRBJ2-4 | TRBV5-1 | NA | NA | TGCGCCAGCAGCCCGACAACCCAGGGGACTAAAAACATTCAGTACTTC | CASSPTTQGTKNIQYF
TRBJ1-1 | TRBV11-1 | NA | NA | TGTGCCAGCAGCTTGTTTAGAAGAGATCGGACTGAAGCTTTCTTT | CASSLFRRDRTEAFF
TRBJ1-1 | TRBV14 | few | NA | TGTGCCAGCAGCCAAATTCGGGGAGGAATAGCTGAAGCTTTCTTT | CASSQIRGGIAEAFF
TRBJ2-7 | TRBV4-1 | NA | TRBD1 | TGCGCCAGCAGCCAGGCCGGGACAGTGACATCCTACGAGCAGTACTTC | CASSQAGTVTSYEQYF
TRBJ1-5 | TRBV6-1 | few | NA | TGTGCCAGCAGTGAAGCAGGGGGGACGGGACCTGGCAATCAGCCCCAGCATTTT | CASSEAGGTGPGNQPQHF
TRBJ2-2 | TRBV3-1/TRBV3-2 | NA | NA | TGTGCCAGCAGCCAATCGACCTCCAGCGCCCGCGGGGAGCTGTTTTTT | CASSQSTSSARGELFF